This is a list of T cell receptor beta chains from one sample in a study of blood T cell repertoires in COVID-19. Profiling relied on immunoSEQ multiplex PCR, and the TCRdb table lists in-frame clones only, not all of them. The sample includes 200,000 to 250,000 clones, roughly 80% of them seen just once. The sample taken for sequencing was peripheral blood. These TCRs come from a woman aged 18 to 35 with acute or convalescent COVID-19. Both conserved end residues are part of each CDR3. Fields, in order: clone size, V gene, J gene, D gene, CDR3 protein, CDR3 DNA. The D gene is left open where the match is weak. A clone size is listed for some rows: how often the clone was seen (once, few, many), or a class if it is expanded.

-,TRBV7-2,TRBJ2-1,-,CASSNLIEANEQFF,TGTGCCAGCAGCAACTTGATAGAGGCGAATGAGCAGTTCTTC
-,TRBV7-2,TRBJ2-3,TRBD2,CASSLDGTSGSTDTQYF,TGTGCCAGCAGCTTAGATGGGACTAGCGGGAGCACAGATACGCAGTATTTT
few,TRBV7-3,TRBJ1-5,-,CAILNWGQGHNQPQHF,TGTGCCATCCTCAATTGGGGGCAGGGTCACAATCAGCCCCAGCATTTT
-,TRBV5-5,TRBJ2-1,TRBD2,CASSLAPSGRASEQFF,TGTGCCAGCAGCTTGGCGCCTAGCGGGAGAGCTAGTGAGCAGTTCTTC
-,TRBV15,TRBJ2-7,-,CATSRGAGTRPSEQYF,TGTGCCACCAGCAGAGGGGCCGGGACACGTCCCTCCGAGCAGTACTTC
-,TRBV3-1/TRBV3-2,TRBJ2-5,TRBD2,CASSPWTSGRAESQETQYF,TGTGCCAGCAGCCCCTGGACTAGCGGGAGGGCCGAGAGTCAAGAGACCCAGTACTTC
-,TRBV28,TRBJ2-2,-,CASSLESGGASTGELFF,TGTGCCAGCAGTTTAGAGTCTGGGGGGGCGAGCACCGGGGAGCTGTTTTTT
-,TRBV12-5,TRBJ1-2,-,CASGLFRGRNYGYTF,TGTGCTAGTGGTTTGTTCAGGGGACGGAACTATGGCTACACCTTC
-,TRBV28,TRBJ2-2,TRBD1,CASILGTGVTGELFF,TGTGCCAGCATCCTCGGGACAGGGGTAACCGGGGAGCTGTTTTTT
-,TRBV18,TRBJ1-1,-,CASSPEGSAEAFF,TGTGCCAGCTCACCAGAGGGTAGCGCTGAAGCTTTCTTT
few,TRBV21-1,TRBJ2-3,-,CASSNGISTDTQYF,TGTGCCAGCAGCAACGGGATAAGCACAGATACGCAGTATTTT
-,TRBV10-3,TRBJ1-2,-,CAISVQARYGYTF,TGTGCCATCAGTGTGCAGGCAAGGTATGGCTACACCTTC
-,TRBV28,TRBJ2-7,TRBD1,CASRPQEGQAIEQYF,TGTGCCAGCAGACCCCAGGAGGGACAGGCTATCGAGCAGTACTTC
-,TRBV19,TRBJ2-1,-,CASSGAGLASSYNEQFF,TGTGCCAGTAGCGGCGCGGGACTTGCCAGCTCCTACAATGAGCAGTTCTTC
-,TRBV7-2,TRBJ2-2,-,CASSLAGVTGELFF,TGTGCCAGCAGCTTAGCGGGAGTTACCGGGGAGCTGTTTTTT
-,TRBV6-4,TRBJ2-1,TRBD2,CASSDLAGGANEQFF,TGTGCCAGCAGTGACCTTGCGGGAGGAGCCAATGAGCAGTTCTTC
few,TRBV9,TRBJ1-2,-,CASSVSGSGGYTF,TGTGCCAGCAGCGTATCAGGGTCCGGTGGCTACACCTTC
-,TRBV11-2,TRBJ2-1,TRBD2,CASSLDLTSGRLKTRNEQFF,TGTGCCAGCAGCTTAGATCTGACTAGCGGGAGATTAAAAACCCGGAATGAGCAGTTCTTC
-,TRBV19,TRBJ1-5,-,CASSIGPLTGGWGQPQHF,TGTGCCAGTAGTATAGGTCCCCTTACGGGGGGCTGGGGTCAGCCCCAGCATTTT
-,TRBV29-1,TRBJ1-2,-,CSVDSAGPYGYTF,TGCAGCGTTGACTCGGCGGGACCCTATGGCTACACCTTC
-,TRBV15,TRBJ1-4,TRBD1,CATSRDLRGLTNEKLFF,TGTGCCACCAGCAGAGATCTCAGGGGGCTGACTAATGAAAAACTGTTTTTT
-,TRBV29-1,TRBJ1-2,-,CSVVGLGNYGYTF,TGCAGCGTTGTGGGGCTGGGGAACTATGGCTACACCTTC
-,TRBV28,TRBJ1-2,TRBD1,CASSSPGQGSGYGYTF,TGTGCCAGCAGTTCACCGGGACAGGGCTCTGGCTATGGCTACACCTTC
-,TRBV7-3,TRBJ1-1,-,CASSLVGQGIAEAFF,TGTGCCAGCAGCTTAGTGGGGCAGGGCATCGCTGAAGCTTTCTTT
-,TRBV25-1,TRBJ2-1,TRBD2,CASSEDPPGGYNEQFF,TGTGCCAGCAGTGAAGACCCGCCGGGAGGGTACAATGAGCAGTTCTTC
few,TRBV7-8,TRBJ1-5,-,CASRRSVGNQPQHF,TGTGCCAGCAGGAGGTCCGTGGGCAATCAGCCCCAGCATTTT
few,TRBV11-2,TRBJ2-5,-,CASSSKPGFRETQYF,TGTGCCAGCAGCTCCAAACCGGGATTCCGAGAGACCCAGTACTTC
-,TRBV13,TRBJ1-1,-,CASSKQGNTEAFF,TGTGCCAGCAGCAAACAGGGAAACACTGAAGCTTTCTTT
once,TRBV9,TRBJ2-1,-,CASSVRSDSRGAFF,TGTGCCAGCAGCGTACGGTCGGATTCGAGAGGTGCGTTCTTC
-,TRBV5-6,TRBJ2-1,TRBD1,CASSPGTGTYNEQFF,TGTGCCAGCAGTCCCGGGACAGGGACCTACAATGAGCAGTTCTTC
-,TRBV21-1,TRBJ2-7,-,CASSKGNLSGGSSYEQYF,TGTGCCAGCAGCAAGGGGAACTTATCAGGGGGTTCCTCCTACGAGCAGTACTTC
few,TRBV11-2,TRBJ1-1,-,CASSFSKGVYVMNTEAFF,TGTGCCAGCAGTTTTAGCAAGGGGGTCTACGTCATGAACACTGAAGCTTTCTTT
-,TRBV29-1,TRBJ2-7,-,CSVAGGSSYEQYF,TGCAGCGTGGCTGGGGGGTCCTCCTACGAGCAGTACTTC
-,TRBV5-1,TRBJ2-5,TRBD1,CASSFSGQGQETQYF,TGCGCCAGCAGCTTTTCGGGACAGGGGCAAGAGACCCAGTACTTC
-,TRBV27,TRBJ2-2,-,CASSLIAGPGELFF,TGTGCCAGCAGTTTAATTGCGGGTCCCGGGGAGCTGTTTTTT
many,TRBV6-4,TRBJ2-1,TRBD2,CASSDRASGGDEQFF,TGTGCCAGCAGTGACAGGGCTAGCGGGGGAGATGAGCAGTTCTTC
-,TRBV3-1/TRBV3-2,TRBJ1-1,TRBD1,CASSLNRGSWNTEAFF,TGTGCCAGCAGCCTTAACAGGGGTAGTTGGAACACTGAAGCTTTCTTT
-,TRBV3-1/TRBV3-2,TRBJ1-2,TRBD1,CASSGQGSVLSGYTF,TGTGCCAGCAGCGGACAGGGTAGTGTCTTGAGTGGCTACACCTTC
once,TRBV6-1,TRBJ1-6,TRBD1,CASQGAGVYNSPLHF,TGTGCCAGCCAGGGGGCAGGGGTCTATAATTCACCCCTCCACTTT
-,TRBV30,TRBJ1-2,-,CAWRRRADGYTF,TGTGCCTGGAGAAGGCGGGCTGATGGCTACACCTTC
-,TRBV6-5,TRBJ2-7,-,CASSYSFVSTGYEQYF,TGTGCCAGCAGTTACTCCTTCGTCTCCACGGGCTACGAGCAGTACTTC
-,TRBV12-5,TRBJ1-6,-,CASGPQRQLPSSYNSPLHF,TGTGCTAGTGGTCCTCAGAGACAGCTTCCGAGCTCCTATAATTCACCCCTCCACTTT
-,TRBV29-1,TRBJ2-2,-,CSVVSQGATGELFF,TGCAGCGTTGTTTCGCAGGGTGCCACCGGGGAGCTGTTTTTT
-,TRBV6-5,TRBJ2-3,TRBD1,CASSLGQETDTQYF,TGTGCCAGCAGTCTAGGACAGGAAACAGATACGCAGTATTTT
-,TRBV3-1/TRBV3-2,TRBJ2-1,-,CASSLAAPSYNEQFF,TGTGCCAGCAGCCTCGCGGCGCCCTCCTACAATGAGCAGTTCTTC
once,TRBV5-1,TRBJ2-4,TRBD2,CASSFGLADIIAKNIQYF,TGCGCCAGCAGCTTTGGCCTAGCGGACATAATAGCCAAAAACATTCAGTACTTC